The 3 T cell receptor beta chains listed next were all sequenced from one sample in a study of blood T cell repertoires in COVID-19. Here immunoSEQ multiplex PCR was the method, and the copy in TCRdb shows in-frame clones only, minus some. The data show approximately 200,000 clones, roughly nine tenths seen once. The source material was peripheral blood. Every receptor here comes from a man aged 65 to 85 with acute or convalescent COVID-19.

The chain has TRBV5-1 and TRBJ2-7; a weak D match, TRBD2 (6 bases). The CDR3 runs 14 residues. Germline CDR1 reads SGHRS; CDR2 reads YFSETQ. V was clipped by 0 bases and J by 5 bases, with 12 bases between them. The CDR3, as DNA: TGCGCCAGCAGCTTGGTCGGGAGTCTAGACGAGCAGTACTTC. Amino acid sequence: CASSLVGSLDEQYF.

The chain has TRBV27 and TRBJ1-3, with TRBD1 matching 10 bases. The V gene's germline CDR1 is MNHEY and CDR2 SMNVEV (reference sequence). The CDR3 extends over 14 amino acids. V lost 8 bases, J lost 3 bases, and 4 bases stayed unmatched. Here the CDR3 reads CASGRTGGGNTIYF. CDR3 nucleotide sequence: TGTGCCAGCGGGCGGACAGGGGGTGGAAACACCATATATTTT.

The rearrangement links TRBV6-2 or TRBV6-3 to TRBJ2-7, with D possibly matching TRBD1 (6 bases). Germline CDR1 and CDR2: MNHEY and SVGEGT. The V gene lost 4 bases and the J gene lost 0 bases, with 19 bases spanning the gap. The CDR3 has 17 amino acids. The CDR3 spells CASSSMPGTRSSYEQYF. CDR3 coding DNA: TGTGCCAGCAGTTCCATGCCCGGGACACGAAGCTCCTACGAGCAGTACTTC.